These T cell receptor beta chains were read from a single sample in a study of identical twins. A single record per CDR3 protein comes from TCRdb applying MiXCR to the 5' RACE reads. Here the sample spans approximately 1.8 million distinct CDR3 sequences, more than 30% being singletons. The material sequenced was cord blood. These receptors were obtained from a newborn girl in good health. The conserved cysteine and the conserved F or W are not part of the CDR3 here. D genes are given only for firm matches. Rows may omit the clone size; those that give it use once, few, many or a size class.

V gene,clone size,D gene,CDR3 protein
TRBV15,.,.,ATSREQSLRTDTQY
TRBV7-8,.,TRBD1,ASSLALGTGEGYT
TRBV10-3,few,.,AIRGTGREKLF
TRBV3-1,.,TRBD2,ASSQSSGWNEQF
TRBV20-1,.,TRBD2,SATSGLYNDQF
TRBV7-2,many,.,ASSLTSVQETQY
TRBV6-5,.,.,ASNPGLSNNEQY
TRBV5-1,.,.,ASSSMVHRSGANVLT
TRBV14,.,.,ASSQGGERDYNSPLH
TRBV4-1,many,.,ASSQAGTRFPRYEQY
TRBV24-1,few,TRBD2,ATSDFGLAGGLAKNIQY
TRBV20-1,few,TRBD2,SASRRERGTDTQY
TRBV4-1,few,.,ASRRGPLSSYNEQF
TRBV5-1,few,.,ASSYYLGQTNYGYT
TRBV5-1,.,TRBD2,ASSLALAGADEQF
TRBV28,.,.,ASSLPGRGVYGYT
TRBV11-2,.,.,AGSPTRFYEQY
TRBV6-2/TRBV6-3,.,.,ASSSVRGLGPYNEQF
TRBV18,.,TRBD2,ASSPLAGSQNEQF
TRBV28,.,.,ASRETGLAYNQPQH
TRBV6-2/TRBV6-3,.,.,ASSYSKIRGTYNEQF
TRBV6-1,.,.,ASSDPGAATFTDTQY
TRBV7-8,.,.,ASSLARLALSYNEQF
TRBV20-1,.,TRBD2,SARTSGTDTQF
TRBV3-1,.,.,ASSQERRAQY
TRBV10-3,.,.,AIGSYEQF
TRBV20-1,.,.,SAATGTSGYT
TRBV20-1,.,.,SARQTNQPQH
TRBV5-8,.,.,ASSFRREEKLF
TRBV4-2,.,.,ASSQDLGDQPQH
TRBV5-1,.,.,ASSTGMGTDTQY
TRBV5-1,few,TRBD2,ASSLASGGVYEQF
TRBV29-1,few,.,SVGRMYRSQETQY
TRBV27,few,.,ASSLAGLPSPLH
TRBV5-1,many,.,ASSASRWLVADTQY
TRBV12-3/TRBV12-4,.,.,ASSGPASYEQY
TRBV12-3/TRBV12-4,.,.,ASSSFGLDRGYEQY
TRBV6-5,few,TRBD2,ASKFSSGSPRSGPQY
TRBV12-5,.,.,ASGFQGLDTQY
TRBV20-1,few,TRBD2,SAPPSGRPDTQY
TRBV20-1,.,.,SARDPTGLNTEAF
TRBV12-3/TRBV12-4,.,.,ASTNLDRIGYGYT
TRBV4-1,.,TRBD1,ASSLNRGQLYNEQF
TRBV10-3,.,.,AISESSGPPYEQY
TRBV27,few,TRBD2,ASSFSRGGAAKNIQY
TRBV20-1,.,.,SALTMGEGSNQPQH
TRBV27,few,.,ASRHYDQGPYEQY
TRBV20-1,few,TRBD2,SASPLRAGGEYEQY
TRBV14,.,.,ASSPNRSPYNEQF
TRBV10-3,few,.,ANRPQSSYEQY